This entry lists 9 T cell receptor beta chains sequenced from one sample in a study of blood T cells in healthy people across ages (dated by TCRdb to about 2015). Library preparation was by 5' RACE. Instrument used: Illumina HiSeq 2500. A second about 7 to 12 cycle PCR used a sample-barcoded 5' primer and a J-beta primer mix. TCRdb redid the processing of the public reads, applying fastp at Q25 and MiXCR, and retained in-frame beta chains. Entries are consolidated by CDR3 protein sequence, retaining the most common genes and DNA. Recorded for this sample are about 970,000 distinct CDR3 sequences; roughly 50% of them occurred a single time. Over 20% of the sample rests with the top ten. The specimen was blood. All receptors come from a woman aged 55 to 70 in good health.

The CDR3 nucleotides are TGTGCCAGCATCAGGGGAGTGGATGAGACCCAGTACTTC. Amino acids: CASIRGVDETQYF. The rearrangement uses TRBV6-2 or TRBV6-3 and TRBJ2-5; TRBD1 might be the D (6 bases). This CDR3 contains 13 residues. The germline V gene encodes CDR1 MNHEY and CDR2 SVGEGT. V lost 7 bases and J 5 bases, leaving 14 bases between the germline ends.

This clonotype was seen a few times. The V gene is TRBV12-3 or TRBV12-4, the J gene TRBJ2-4, with D perhaps matching TRBD1 (6 bases). The CDR3 is 13 residues long. V was cut by 7 bases and J by 7 bases, with 14 bases left in between. The chain's CDR3 is CASTLFQGNIQYF. The CDR3 nucleotides read TGTGCCAGCACCCTTTTCCAGGGGAACATTCAGTACTTC.

Only a few counts were recorded for this clonotype. V and J are TRBV18 and TRBJ2-3, with 8 bases identical to TRBD2. Trimming removed 8 bases from V and 1 base from J; junction bases left unmatched: 2. CDR1 is KGHSH, CDR2 LQKENI, per germline. The CDR3 consists of 13 residues. As DNA, the CDR3 is TGTGCCAGCCAGACTAGCGGCACAGATACGCAGTATTTT. Residues: CASQTSGTDTQYF.

The V gene is TRBV18, the J gene TRBJ2-7; 10 bases are a match to TRBD1. This CDR3 spans 15 amino acids. The V segment lost 2 bases and the J segment 4 bases; nucleotides outside the gene matches: 5. Germline V gene data show CDR1 as KGHSH and CDR2 as LQKENI. CDR3 in DNA: TGTGCCAGCTCACCAGCGGGACAGGGGTTTTACGAGCAGTACTTC. It codes for CASSPAGQGFYEQYF.

As regards this clonotype: One junction end disagrees with the germline gene, perhaps due to a read error. This rearrangement joins TRBV5-6 to TRBJ1-1; unclear D gene. CDR1 SGHDT and CDR2 YYEEEE come from the germline V gene. CDR3 length: 15 amino acids. The CDR3 here is CTSSLGREWGTEAFF. The DNA of the CDR3 is TGTACCAGCAGCTTGGGCCGGGAATGGGGCACTGAAGCTTTCTTT.

This chain connects TRBV10-3 to TRBJ2-1, with 10 bases that match TRBD2. The CDR3 extends over 14 amino acids. Germline-derived CDR1 and CDR2 are ENHRY and SYGVKD. Trimming at V came to 7 bases and at J to 9 bases, leaving 9 bases not matched to a gene. CDR3 sequence (DNA): TGTGCCATCAAGGTCGGGCTAGCGGGAGCTGAGCAGTTCTTC. It specifies CAIKVGLAGAEQFF.

J is TRBJ2-5 and V is TRBV18, with D perhaps matching TRBD1 or TRBD2 (5 bases each). This CDR3 has 14 residues. Germline V CDR1 and CDR2: KGHSH, LQKENI. V was pared by 2 bases and J by 7 bases, with 14 bases between. The CDR3 DNA is TGTGCCAGCTCACCATGGGACCAGGCGGGGACCCAGTACTTC. Protein product: CASSPWDQAGTQYF.

The sample holds a few counts of this clonotype. The rearrangement links TRBV21-1 to TRBJ2-3; TRBD1 reflects the table's D call only, with no check against the DNA. TRBV21-1 is listed as a pseudogene. CDR3 length: 16 residues. CDR3 sequence: CASSKVAGQETDTQYF. Here the CDR3 DNA reads TGTGCCAGCAGCAAAGTGGCGGGACAGGAAACAGATACGCAGTATTTT.

The chain combines TRBV27 with TRBJ2-1; 9 bases fit TRBD2. Germline CDR1 is MNHEY and CDR2 is SMNVEV (reference sequence). The V segment lost 4 bases and the J segment 10 bases; nucleotides outside the gene matches: 17. There are 17 residues in the CDR3. The CDR3 DNA sequence: TGTGCCAGCAGTTCCATTTATAGCGGGAGCGCAGGCTGGGAGCAGTTCTTC. This codes for CASSSIYSGSAGWEQFF.